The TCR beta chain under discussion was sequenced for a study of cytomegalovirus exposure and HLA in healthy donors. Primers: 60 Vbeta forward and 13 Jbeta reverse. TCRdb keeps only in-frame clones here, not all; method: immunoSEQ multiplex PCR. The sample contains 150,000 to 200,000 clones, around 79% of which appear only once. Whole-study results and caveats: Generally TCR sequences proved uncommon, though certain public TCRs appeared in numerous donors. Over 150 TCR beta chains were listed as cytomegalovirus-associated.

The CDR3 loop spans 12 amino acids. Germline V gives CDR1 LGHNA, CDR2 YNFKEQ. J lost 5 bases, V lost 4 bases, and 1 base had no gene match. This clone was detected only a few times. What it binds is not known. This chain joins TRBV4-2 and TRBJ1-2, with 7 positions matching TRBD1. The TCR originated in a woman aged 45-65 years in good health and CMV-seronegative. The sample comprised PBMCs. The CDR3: CASSLTGYGYTF. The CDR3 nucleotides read TGTGCCAGCAGCCTGACAGGGTATGGCTACACCTTC.